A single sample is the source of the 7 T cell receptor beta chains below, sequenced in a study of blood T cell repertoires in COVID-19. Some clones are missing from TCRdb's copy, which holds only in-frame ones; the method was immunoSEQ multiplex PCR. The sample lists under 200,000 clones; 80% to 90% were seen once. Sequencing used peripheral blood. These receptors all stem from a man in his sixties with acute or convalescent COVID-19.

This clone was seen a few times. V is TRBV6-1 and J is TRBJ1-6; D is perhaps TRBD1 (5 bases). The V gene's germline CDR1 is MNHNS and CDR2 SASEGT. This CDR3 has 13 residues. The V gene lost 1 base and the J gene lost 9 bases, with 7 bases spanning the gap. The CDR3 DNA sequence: TGTGCCAGCAGTGAAGGCAGGGTTTCACCCCTCCACTTT. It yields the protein CASSEGRVSPLHF.

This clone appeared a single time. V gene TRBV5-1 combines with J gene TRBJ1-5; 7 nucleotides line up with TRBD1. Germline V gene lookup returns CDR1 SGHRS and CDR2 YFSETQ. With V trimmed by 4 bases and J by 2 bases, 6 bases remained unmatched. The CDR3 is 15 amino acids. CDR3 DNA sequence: TGCGCCAGCAGCGTTGGGACAGCGGGCAATCAGCCCCAGCATTTT. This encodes CASSVGTAGNQPQHF.

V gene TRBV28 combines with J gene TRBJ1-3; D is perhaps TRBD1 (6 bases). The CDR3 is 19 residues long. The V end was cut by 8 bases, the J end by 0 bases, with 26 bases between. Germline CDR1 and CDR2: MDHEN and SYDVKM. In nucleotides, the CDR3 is TGTGCCAGCTACATCCGGGACACAAATCACCACTACTCTGGAAACACCATATATTTT. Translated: CASYIRDTNHHYSGNTIYF.

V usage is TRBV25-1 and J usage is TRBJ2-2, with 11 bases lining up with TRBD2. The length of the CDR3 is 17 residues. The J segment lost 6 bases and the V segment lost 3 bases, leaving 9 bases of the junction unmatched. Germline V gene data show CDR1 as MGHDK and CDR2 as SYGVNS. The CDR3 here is CASSEFSGRAGAGELFF. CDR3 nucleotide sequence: TGTGCCAGCAGTGAGTTTAGCGGGAGGGCCGGGGCCGGGGAGCTGTTTTTT.

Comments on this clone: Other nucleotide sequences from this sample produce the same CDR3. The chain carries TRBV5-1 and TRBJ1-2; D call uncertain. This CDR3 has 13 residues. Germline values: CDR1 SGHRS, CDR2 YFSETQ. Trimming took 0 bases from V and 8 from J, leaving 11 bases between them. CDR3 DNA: TGCGCCAGCAGCTTGGCTGGGGAGGGAGGCTACACCTTC. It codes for CASSLAGEGGYTF.

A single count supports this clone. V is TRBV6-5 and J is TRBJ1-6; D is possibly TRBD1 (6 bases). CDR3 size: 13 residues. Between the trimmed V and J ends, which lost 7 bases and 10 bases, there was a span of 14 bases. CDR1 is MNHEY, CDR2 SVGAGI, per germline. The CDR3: CASILQGISPLHF. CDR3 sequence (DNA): TGTGCCAGCATCCTTCAGGGGATCTCACCCCTCCACTTT.

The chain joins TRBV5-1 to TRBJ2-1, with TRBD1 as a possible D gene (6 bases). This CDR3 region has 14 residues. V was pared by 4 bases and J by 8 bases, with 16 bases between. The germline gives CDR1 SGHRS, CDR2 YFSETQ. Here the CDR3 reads CASSPLGGLDEQFF. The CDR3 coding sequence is TGCGCCAGCAGCCCTCTAGGGGGTCTTGATGAGCAGTTCTTC.